The source of this T cell receptor (beta chain) is a study of blood T cell repertoires in COVID-19. The V end lost 1 base, the J end lost 1 base, and 5 bases lay between the germline ends. Germline V gene sequence: CDR1 SGHRS, CDR2 YFSETQ. The CDR3 totals 13 residues. The assay was immunoSEQ multiplex PCR, and TCRdb's table has in-frame clones only and misses some. The sample comprises approximately 100,000 clones, less than 85% of which are singletons, and 17% rests with the top ten. The sequence was collected from a woman aged 60-70 years with acute or convalescent COVID-19. Source material: peripheral blood. The V and J genes are TRBV5-1 and TRBJ1-1; no reliable D call. CDR3 nucleotides: TGCGCCAGCAGCTTGAAGAGGAACACTGAAGCTTTCTTT. It codes for CASSLKRNTEAFF.